This entry describes one T cell receptor beta chain. Its antigen is still unknown. Healthy bone marrow donors formed the donor group. Primers: 60 Vbeta forward and 13 Jbeta reverse. TCRdb's table, derived via immunoSEQ multiplex PCR, lists solely in-frame clones and lacks some. The table has 85,000 to 100,000 clones, 84% seen once. These data belong to a study of cytomegalovirus exposure and HLA in healthy donors. Findings and caveats of the study: A later analysis found most CMV-associated TCR beta chains apparently HLA-restricted. Segments of the TCR beta V type were, in most cases, productive about 90% or about 30% of the time in an earlier analysis. The study flagged 150 to 200 TCR beta chains as cytomegalovirus-associated.

The sample consisted of PBMCs. The source is a young woman in good health and CMV-seropositive.

The CDR3 region has the DNA TGTGCCAGCACCCGTACAGGGACGAGCTCCTACGAGCAGTACTTC. Translated, it gives CASTRTGTSSYEQYF. The chain employs TRBV6-5 and TRBJ2-7; TRBD1 is a possible D gene (6 bases). The length of the CDR3 is 15 residues. With 7 bases removed from V and 0 bases from J, the gap between germline ends came to 16 bases. From germline, CDR1 is MNHEY and CDR2 SVGAGI.